Following are 22 T cell receptor beta chains from one sample sequenced in a study of siplizumab effects on memory and regulatory T cells (dated by TCRdb to about 2019). The receptor library was made with the immunoSEQ multiplex PCR assay. TCRdb mirrors the immuneACCESS table, restricted to in-frame sequences. Some clones are absent from its copies; in checked studies, under half trace to an unresolved V gene, and the reason for the others is unknown. This sample comprises tens of thousands of clones, around 92% of them detected only once. Roughly 0.23% of the sample comes from the top ten. Source material: naive CD4+ T cells sorted from blood. The label giving this sample's cell subset or site can be read as: unstimulated naive T cells. These TCRs come from a human donor in good health.

V and J are TRBV4-1 and TRBJ2-5; no reliable D call. Germline V lookup: CDR1 MGHRA, CDR2 YSYEKL. V gave up 4 bases and J gave up 5 bases, with 11 bases separating them. The CDR3 totals 13 residues. The CDR3 coding sequence is TGCGCCAGCAGCCTTCTAGGAGTGGAGACCCAGTACTTC. Amino acids: CASSLLGVETQYF.

The V and J genes are TRBV7-9 and TRBJ1-1; D unclear. V was shortened by 3 bases and J by 1 base, with 12 bases between the two germline ends. Germline V gene sequence: CDR1 SEHNR, CDR2 FQNEAQ (reference sequence). The CDR3 extends over 15 amino acids. The CDR3 nucleotides are TGTGCCAGCAGCTTTCTTTCGTGGGGGAACACTGAAGCTTTCTTT. Translation gives CASSFLSWGNTEAFF.

This rearrangement joins TRBV10-3 to TRBJ2-5; 7 bases fit TRBD1. This CDR3 region has 14 residues. Trimming took 11 bases from V and 0 from J; bases not matched to a gene: 9. Germline V gene lookup returns CDR1 ENHRY and CDR2 SYGVKD. The CDR3 DNA sequence: TGTGCCGAAAACAGGGGCACGTACCAAGAGACCCAGTACTTC. It encodes CAENRGTYQETQYF.

The J gene is TRBJ1-1, the V gene TRBV5-1; a weak D match, TRBD1 (5 bases). V was shortened by 0 bases and J by 1 base, with 13 bases between the two germline ends. The CDR3 has 16 amino acids. Germline V gene lookup returns CDR1 SGHRS and CDR2 YFSETQ. The CDR3 is CASSLGEGTTNTEAFF. Written as DNA, the CDR3 is TGCGCCAGCAGCTTGGGCGAAGGGACTACGAACACTGAAGCTTTCTTT. The complete variable domain, with remaining parts taken from reference TRBV5-1 and TRBJ1-1, reads KAGVTQTPRYLIKTRGQQVTLSCSPISGHRSVSWYQQTPGQGLQFLFEYFSETQRNKGNFPGRFSGRQFSNSRSEMNVSTLELGDSALYLCASSLGEGTTNTEAFFGQGTRLTVV.

This CDR3 reads CASSPGGTNEKLFF. The CDR3 DNA follows: TGTGCCAGCAGTCCAGGGGGGACTAATGAAAAACTGTTTTTT. The chain is built from TRBV6-5 and TRBJ1-4; the match to TRBD1 covers 7 bases. This CDR3 has 14 residues. After removal of 5 bases from V and 2 bases from J, the junction contained 2 bases not matched to a gene. In germline, CDR1 is MNHEY, CDR2 SVGAGI.

A word on this clone: The sample carries other DNA sequences with the same CDR3. The genes are TRBV5-4 and TRBJ2-7; 10 nucleotides align to TRBD1. This CDR3 region has 14 residues. Trimming at V came to 0 bases and at J to 4 bases, leaving 1 base not matched to a gene. Germline CDR1 is SGHNT and CDR2 is YYREEE (reference sequence). CDR3 nucleotides: TGTGCCAGCAGCTTGGCGGGACAGGGGTACGAGCAGTACTTC. This codes for CASSLAGQGYEQYF.

This clone was observed a handful of times. The CDR3 nucleotides read TGCGCCAGCAGTGAAACAGGTAACTATGGCTACACCTTC. This gives the protein CASSETGNYGYTF. The V gene is TRBV10-1, the J gene TRBJ1-2; D possibly corresponds to TRBD1 (5 bases). With 3 bases removed from V and 1 base from J, the gap between germline ends came to 6 bases. Per germline, CDR1 WNHNN and CDR2 SYGVQD (reference sequence). The CDR3 is 13 residues long.

The chain uses TRBV7-2 and TRBJ1-5; D gene unclear. The CDR3 is 15 residues long. CDR1 and CDR2 from the germline V gene are SGHTA and FQGNSA. V was clipped by 1 base and J by 7 bases, with 14 bases between them. CDR3 DNA sequence: TGTGCCAGCAGCTTAGATTTGAGTCAGAACCAGCCCCAGCATTTT. Translated: CASSLDLSQNQPQHF.

The J gene is TRBJ2-1, the V gene TRBV10-3; 9 bases align to TRBD1. This CDR3 has 14 residues. Germline V lookup: CDR1 ENHRY, CDR2 SYGVKD. V dropped 10 bases and J dropped 3; count of bases not matched to a gene: 7. CDR3 DNA sequence: TGTGCCACCCGGGACAGGGAGGTCTACAATGAGCAGTTCTTC. This encodes CATRDREVYNEQFF.

This chain joins TRBV28 and TRBJ2-2, with 11 bases lining up with TRBD2. The CDR3 sequence is 16 residues long. Germline V gene data show CDR1 as MDHEN and CDR2 as SYDVKM. Trimming took 1 base from V and 5 from J; bases not matched to a gene: 3. CDR3 nucleotide sequence: TGTGCCAGCAGTTTATTACCTAGCGGGGGGACCGGGGAGCTGTTTTTT. Translating gives CASSLLPSGGTGELFF.

This chain joins TRBV6-1 and TRBJ1-4; no clear D gene. The germline V and J ends were trimmed by 0 bases and 5 bases, with 4 bases remaining between them. The CDR3 has 13 amino acids. Germline CDR1 and CDR2: MNHNS and SASEGT. CDR3 protein: CASSEALNEKLFF. The CDR3 DNA is TGTGCCAGCAGTGAAGCTCTCAATGAAAAACTGTTTTTT.

The CDR3 loop reads CATSKDGQGAWGANVLTF. CDR3 coding DNA: TGTGCCACCAGCAAAGACGGCCAGGGAGCTTGGGGGGCCAACGTCCTGACTTTC. This chain connects TRBV15 to TRBJ2-6, with D perhaps being TRBD1 or TRBD2 (5 bases each). Germline V gene sequence: CDR1 LNHNV, CDR2 YYDKDF (reference sequence). The CDR3 has 18 residues. V was cut by 4 bases and J by 4 bases, with 20 bases left in between.

J is TRBJ1-2 and V is TRBV5-6; the D gene is possibly TRBD1 (6 bases). The CDR3 length is 15 residues. V was trimmed by 4 bases and J by 4 bases, leaving 17 bases between them. Germline assignment: CDR1 SGHDT and CDR2 YYEEEE. The CDR3 DNA reads TGTGCCAGCAGCACGGGACAAGTATCGCGCTATGGCTACACCTTC. Residues: CASSTGQVSRYGYTF.

The V gene is TRBV4-1, the J gene TRBJ1-5; D is perhaps TRBD1 (6 bases). Germline CDR1 is MGHRA and CDR2 is YSYEKL. Between the trimmed V and J ends, which lost 1 base and 7 bases, there was a span of 20 bases. This CDR3 has 17 residues. The CDR3 DNA is TGCGCCAGCAGCCAAGCGGCACAGGGAACTCAATCCCAGCCCCAGCATTTT. This gives the protein CASSQAAQGTQSQPQHF.

The chain couples TRBV7-3 to TRBJ2-6, with D tentatively TRBD2 (5 bases). Germline-derived CDR1 and CDR2 are SGHTA and FQGTGA. With 5 bases removed from V and 3 bases from J, the gap between germline ends came to 8 bases. This CDR3 contains 14 residues. DNA of the CDR3: TGTGCCAGCAGCCCCCGGGATGGGGCCAACGTCCTGACTTTC. This gives the protein CASSPRDGANVLTF.

The chain combines TRBV4-1 with TRBJ2-7; D tentatively fits TRBD1 or TRBD2 (5 bases each). CDR1 and CDR2 from the germline V gene are MGHRA and YSYEKL. Trimming left V 0 bases short and J 0 bases short, with 21 bases between. The CDR3 extends over 19 amino acids. CDR3 in DNA: TGCGCCAGCAGCCAAGATAATCCCTTGGGGACCTCAAGCTCCTACGAGCAGTACTTC. It specifies CASSQDNPLGTSSSYEQYF.

The chain carries TRBV6-6 and TRBJ2-1; 9 nucleotides agree with TRBD2. The CDR3 consists of 16 residues. With 0 bases clipped from V and 9 bases from J, the junction kept 9 bases outside the gene matches. CDR1 is MNHNY, CDR2 SVGAGI, per germline (reference sequence). CDR3 coding DNA: TGTGCCAGCAGTTACTCGGGGGTAGCGGGAGTTGTTGAGCAGTTCTTC. Translating gives CASSYSGVAGVVEQFF.

The rearrangement links TRBV30 to TRBJ1-3; no definite D call. This CDR3 contains 12 residues. Germline CDR1 GTSNPN, CDR2 SVGIG (reference sequence). The germline V and J ends were trimmed by 3 bases and 12 bases, with 15 bases remaining between them. CDR3 in amino acids: CAWSSLAAGIYF. CDR3 in DNA: TGTGCCTGGAGCTCTCTTGCAGCAGGCATATATTTT.

V usage is TRBV19 and J usage is TRBJ2-7; D gene ambiguous. Germline CDR1 LNHDA, CDR2 SQIVND (reference sequence). Between the trimmed V and J ends, which lost 8 bases and 2 bases, there was a span of 13 bases. CDR3 length: 13 residues. In nucleotides, the CDR3 is TGTGCCAGTTCGTCAGTACCAGCCTACGAGCAGTACTTC. Translated, it gives CASSSVPAYEQYF.

The genes are TRBV5-1 and TRBJ2-7; possibly TRBD2 for D (5 bases). Germline V lookup: CDR1 SGHRS, CDR2 YFSETQ. CDR3 length: 14 residues. The V end was cut by 4 bases, the J end by 1 base, with 12 bases between. In DNA, the CDR3 is TGCGCCAGCAGCCCTCGCGGGCAGTCCTACGAGCAGTACTTC. Protein sequence: CASSPRGQSYEQYF.

Of note for this clone: The germline gene is not matched at one end of the junction; a read error may be the cause. The V and J genes are TRBV16 and TRBJ2-5; 9 nucleotides match TRBD1. Germline CDR1 reads KGHSY; CDR2 reads FQNENV. CDR3 size: 13 residues. For the CDR3, the DNA is TGTGCCAGCAGCCAACCGGGACAGGGCCGGACGGACTTC. Protein product: CASSQPGQGRTDF. The complete variable domain, with remaining parts taken from reference TRBV16 and TRBJ2-5, reads GEEVAQTPKHLVRGEGQKAKLYCAPIKGHSYVFWYQQVLKNEFKFLISFQNENVFDETGMPKERFSAKCLPNSPCSLEIQATKLEDSAVYFCASSQPGQGRTDFGPGTRLLVL.

The rearrangement links TRBV4-1 to TRBJ1-1; tentative D call: TRBD1 (5 bases). The V gene's germline CDR1 is MGHRA and CDR2 YSYEKL. V dropped 0 bases and J dropped 1 base, with 9 bases sitting between them. There are 15 residues in the CDR3. This CDR3 is CASSQERQRNTEAFF. CDR3 DNA: TGCGCCAGCAGCCAAGAGAGACAGAGGAACACTGAAGCTTTCTTT.